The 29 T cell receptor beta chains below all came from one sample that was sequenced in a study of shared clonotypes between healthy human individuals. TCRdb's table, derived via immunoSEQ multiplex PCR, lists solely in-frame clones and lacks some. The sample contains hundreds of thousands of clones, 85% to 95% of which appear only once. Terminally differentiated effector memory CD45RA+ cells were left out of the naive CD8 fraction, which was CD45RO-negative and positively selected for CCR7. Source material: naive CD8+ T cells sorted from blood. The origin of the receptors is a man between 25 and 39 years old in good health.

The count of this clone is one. CDR3 DNA: TGCGCCAGCAGCCAGTCCCCCAGGGACAGTATGTCAGGGACCACTGAAGCTTTCTTT. Translating gives CASSQSPRDSMSGTTEAFF. The chain employs TRBV4-1 and TRBJ1-1; 7 nucleotides match TRBD1. Germline values: CDR1 MGHRA, CDR2 YSYEKL. V shed 3 bases, J shed 4 bases, and the junction held 20 bases outside the gene matches. The CDR3 extends over 19 amino acids.

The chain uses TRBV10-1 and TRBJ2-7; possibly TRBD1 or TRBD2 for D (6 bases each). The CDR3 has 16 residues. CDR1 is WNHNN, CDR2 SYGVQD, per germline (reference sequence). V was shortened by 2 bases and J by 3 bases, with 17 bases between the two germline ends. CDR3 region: CASSETRGASRYEQYF. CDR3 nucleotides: TGCGCCAGCAGTGAGACGAGGGGGGCAAGCCGCTACGAGCAGTACTTC.

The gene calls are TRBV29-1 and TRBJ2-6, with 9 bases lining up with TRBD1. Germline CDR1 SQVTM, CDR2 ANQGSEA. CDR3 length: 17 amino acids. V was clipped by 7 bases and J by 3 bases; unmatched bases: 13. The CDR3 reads CSAIHRGQPYGANVLTF. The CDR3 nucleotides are TGCAGCGCCATCCACAGGGGGCAACCCTATGGGGCCAACGTCCTGACTTTC. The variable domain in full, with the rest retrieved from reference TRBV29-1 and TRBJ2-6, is SAVISQKPSRDICQRGTSLTIQCQVDSQVTMMFWYRQQPGQSLTLIATANQGSEATYESGFVIDKFPISRPNLTFSTLTVSNMSPEDSSIYLCSAIHRGQPYGANVLTFGAGSRLTVL.

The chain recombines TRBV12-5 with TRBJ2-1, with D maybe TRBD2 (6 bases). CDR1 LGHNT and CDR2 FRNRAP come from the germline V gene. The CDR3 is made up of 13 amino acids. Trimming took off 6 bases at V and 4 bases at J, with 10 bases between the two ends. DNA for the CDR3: TGTGCTAGTGGACCGGGGAGGTACAATGAGCAGTTCTTC. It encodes CASGPGRYNEQFF.

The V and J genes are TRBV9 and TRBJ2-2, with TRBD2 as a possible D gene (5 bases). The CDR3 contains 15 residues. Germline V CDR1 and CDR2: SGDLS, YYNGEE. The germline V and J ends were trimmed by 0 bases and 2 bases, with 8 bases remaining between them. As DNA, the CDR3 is TGTGCCAGCAGCGTAGACCGGGGAAACACCGGGGAGCTGTTTTTT. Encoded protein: CASSVDRGNTGELFF. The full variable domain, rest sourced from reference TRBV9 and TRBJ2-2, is DSGVTQTPKHLITATGQRVTLRCSPRSGDLSVYWYQQSLDQGLQFLIQYYNGEERAKGNILERFSAQQFPDLHSELNLSSLELGDSALYFCASSVDRGNTGELFFGEGSRLTVL.

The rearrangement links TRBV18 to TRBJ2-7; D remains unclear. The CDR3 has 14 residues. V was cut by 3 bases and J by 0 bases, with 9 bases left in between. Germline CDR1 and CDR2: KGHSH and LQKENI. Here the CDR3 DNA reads TGTGCCAGCTCACCCCGCAGCTACTCCTACGAGCAGTACTTC. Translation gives CASSPRSYSYEQYF.

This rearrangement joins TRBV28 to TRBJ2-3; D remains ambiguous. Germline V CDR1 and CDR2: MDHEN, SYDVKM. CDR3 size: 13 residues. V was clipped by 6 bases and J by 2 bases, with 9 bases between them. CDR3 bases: TGTGCCAGCAGCCCCCTATACACAGATACGCAGTATTTT. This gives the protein CASSPLYTDTQYF.

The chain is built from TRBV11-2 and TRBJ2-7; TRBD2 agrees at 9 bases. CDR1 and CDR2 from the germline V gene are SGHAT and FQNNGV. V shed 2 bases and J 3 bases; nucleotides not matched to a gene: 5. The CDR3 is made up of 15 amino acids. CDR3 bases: TGTGCCAGCAGCTTAACGTCTAGCGGGATCTACGAGCAGTACTTC. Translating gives CASSLTSSGIYEQYF.

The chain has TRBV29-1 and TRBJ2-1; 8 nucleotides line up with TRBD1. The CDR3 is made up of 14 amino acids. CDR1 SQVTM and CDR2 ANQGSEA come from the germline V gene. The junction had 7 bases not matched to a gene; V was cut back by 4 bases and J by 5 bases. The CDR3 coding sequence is TGCAGCGTTGCGGGACAGGTTGTAAACAATGAGCAGTTCTTC. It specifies CSVAGQVVNNEQFF.

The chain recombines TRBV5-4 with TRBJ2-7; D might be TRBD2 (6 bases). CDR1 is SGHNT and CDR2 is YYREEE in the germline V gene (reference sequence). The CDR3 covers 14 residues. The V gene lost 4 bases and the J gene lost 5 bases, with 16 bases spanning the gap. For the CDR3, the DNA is TGTGCCAGCAGCATACTCGGGAGAGCCCACGAGCAGTACTTC. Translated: CASSILGRAHEQYF.

DNA for the CDR3: TGTGCCATCAGTGTCCTCGAGGTAGTACCAAACACCGGGGAGCTGTTTTTT. Translating gives CAISVLEVVPNTGELFF. The J gene is TRBJ2-2, the V gene TRBV10-3; the D is unclear. The V end was cut by 4 bases, the J end by 2 bases, with 17 bases between. This CDR3 spans 17 amino acids. Germline V gene lookup returns CDR1 ENHRY and CDR2 SYGVKD.

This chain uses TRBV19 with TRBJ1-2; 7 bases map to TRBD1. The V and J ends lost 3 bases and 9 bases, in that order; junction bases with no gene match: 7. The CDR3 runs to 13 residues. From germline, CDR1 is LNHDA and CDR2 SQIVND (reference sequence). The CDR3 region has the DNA TGTGCCAGTAGTATTGGGACAGTTCCGAGCTACACCTTC. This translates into CASSIGTVPSYTF.

In DNA form, the CDR3 reads TGTGCCAGTAGTATAGGGTCCAGGGCTCAAGATACGCAGTATTTT. Protein: CASSIGSRAQDTQYF. The chain combines TRBV19 with TRBJ2-3; TRBD1 might be the D (5 bases). CDR3 length: 15 residues. The germline CDR1 and CDR2 sequences are LNHDA and SQIVND (reference sequence). Trimming removed 1 base at V and 5 bases at J, with 13 bases between.

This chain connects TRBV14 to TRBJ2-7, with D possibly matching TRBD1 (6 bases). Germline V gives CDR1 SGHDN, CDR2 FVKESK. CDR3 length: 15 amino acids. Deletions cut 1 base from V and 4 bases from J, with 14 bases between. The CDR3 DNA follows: TGTGCCAGCAGCCAAGCGACAGGTCCTTGGTACGAGCAGTACTTC. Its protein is CASSQATGPWYEQYF.

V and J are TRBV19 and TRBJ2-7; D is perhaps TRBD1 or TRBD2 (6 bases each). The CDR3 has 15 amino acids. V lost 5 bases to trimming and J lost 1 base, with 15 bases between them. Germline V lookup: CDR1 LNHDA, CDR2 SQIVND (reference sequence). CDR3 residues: CASSPGAGLSYEQYF. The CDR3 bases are TGTGCCAGTAGTCCGGGGGCGGGGTTGTCCTACGAGCAGTACTTC. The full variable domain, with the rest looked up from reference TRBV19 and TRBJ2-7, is DGGITQSPKYLFRKEGQNVTLSCEQNLNHDAMYWYRQDPGQGLRLIYYSQIVNDFQKGDIAEGYSVSREKKESFPLTVTSAQKNPTAFYLCASSPGAGLSYEQYFGPGTRLTVT.

The CDR3 coding sequence is TGTGCCATCAGCGGGACTAGCGGGATCAGCTCCTACGAGCAGTACTTC. Translated, it gives CAISGTSGISSYEQYF. The chain employs TRBV10-3 and TRBJ2-7; 13 bases agree with TRBD2. Germline CDR1 ENHRY, CDR2 SYGVKD. The CDR3 runs 16 residues. Trimming at V came to 6 bases and at J to 0 bases, leaving 5 bases not matched to a gene.

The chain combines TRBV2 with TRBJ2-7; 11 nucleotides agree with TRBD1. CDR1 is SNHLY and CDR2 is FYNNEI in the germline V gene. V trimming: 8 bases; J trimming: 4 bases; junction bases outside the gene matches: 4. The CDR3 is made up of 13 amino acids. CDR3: CASGQGAKYEQYF. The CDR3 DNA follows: TGTGCCAGCGGACAGGGGGCAAAGTACGAGCAGTACTTC.

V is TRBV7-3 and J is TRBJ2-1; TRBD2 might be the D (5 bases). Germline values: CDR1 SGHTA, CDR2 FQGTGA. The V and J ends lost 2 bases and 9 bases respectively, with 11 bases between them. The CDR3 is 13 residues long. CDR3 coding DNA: TGTGCCAGCAGCTTAGGGAACGGAGGTGAGCAGTTCTTC. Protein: CASSLGNGGEQFF. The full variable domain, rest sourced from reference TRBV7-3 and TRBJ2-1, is GAGVSQTPSNKVTEKGKYVELRCDPISGHTALYWYRQSLGQGPEFLIYFQGTGAADDSGLPNDRFFAVRPEGSVSTLKIQRTERGDSAVYLCASSLGNGGEQFFGPGTRLTVL.

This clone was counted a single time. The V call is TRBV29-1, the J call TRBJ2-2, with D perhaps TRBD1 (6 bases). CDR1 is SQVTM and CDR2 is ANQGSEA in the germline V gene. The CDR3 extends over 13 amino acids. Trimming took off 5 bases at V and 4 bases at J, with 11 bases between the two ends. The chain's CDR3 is CSVQGGSTGELFF. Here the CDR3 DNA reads TGCAGCGTTCAAGGGGGATCCACCGGGGAGCTGTTTTTT.

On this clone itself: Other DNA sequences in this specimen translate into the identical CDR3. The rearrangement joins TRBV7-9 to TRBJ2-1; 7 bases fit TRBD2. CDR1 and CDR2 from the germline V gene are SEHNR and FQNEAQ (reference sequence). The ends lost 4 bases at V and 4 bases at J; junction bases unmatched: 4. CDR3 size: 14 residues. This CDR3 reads CASSSTGGYNEQFF. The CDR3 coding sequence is TGTGCCAGCAGCTCGACGGGGGGATACAATGAGCAGTTCTTC. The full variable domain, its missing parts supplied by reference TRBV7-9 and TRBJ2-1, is DTGVSQNPRHKITKRGQNVTFRCDPISEHNRLYWYRQTLGQGPEFLTYFQNEAQLEKSRLLSDRFSAERPKGSFSTLEIQRTEQGDSAMYLCASSSTGGYNEQFFGPGTRLTVL.

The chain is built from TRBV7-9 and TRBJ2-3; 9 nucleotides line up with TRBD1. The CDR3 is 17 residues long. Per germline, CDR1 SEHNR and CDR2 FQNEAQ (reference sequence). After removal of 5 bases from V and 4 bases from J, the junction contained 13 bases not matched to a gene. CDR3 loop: CASSQKAGQGPADTQYF. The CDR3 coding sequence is TGTGCCAGCAGCCAAAAAGCGGGACAGGGACCCGCAGATACGCAGTATTTT.

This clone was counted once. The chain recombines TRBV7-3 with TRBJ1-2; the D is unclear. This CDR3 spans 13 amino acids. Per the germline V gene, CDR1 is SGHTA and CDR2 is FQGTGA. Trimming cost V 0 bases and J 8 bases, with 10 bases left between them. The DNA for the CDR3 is TGTGCCAGCAGCTTAACAGGGTACATAGGCTACACCTTC. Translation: CASSLTGYIGYTF.

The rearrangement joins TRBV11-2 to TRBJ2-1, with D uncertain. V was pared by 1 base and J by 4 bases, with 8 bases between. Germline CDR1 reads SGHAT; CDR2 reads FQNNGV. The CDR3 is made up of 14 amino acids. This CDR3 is CASSLASEYNEQFF. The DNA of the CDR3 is TGTGCCAGCAGCTTAGCAAGCGAATACAATGAGCAGTTCTTC.

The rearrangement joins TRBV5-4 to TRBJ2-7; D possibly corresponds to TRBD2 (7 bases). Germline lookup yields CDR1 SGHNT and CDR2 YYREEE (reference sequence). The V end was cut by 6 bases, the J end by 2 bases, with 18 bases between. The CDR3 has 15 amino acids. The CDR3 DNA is TGTGCCAGCAACAAGTTCGGGGGGCTAACCTACGAGCAGTACTTC. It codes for CASNKFGGLTYEQYF.

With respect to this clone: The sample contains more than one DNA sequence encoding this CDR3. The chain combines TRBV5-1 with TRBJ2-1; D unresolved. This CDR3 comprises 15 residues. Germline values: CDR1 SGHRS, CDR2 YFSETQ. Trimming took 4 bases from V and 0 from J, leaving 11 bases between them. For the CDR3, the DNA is TGCGCCAGCAGCCCGGGCGAGAGCTCCTACAATGAGCAGTTCTTC. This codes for CASSPGESSYNEQFF.

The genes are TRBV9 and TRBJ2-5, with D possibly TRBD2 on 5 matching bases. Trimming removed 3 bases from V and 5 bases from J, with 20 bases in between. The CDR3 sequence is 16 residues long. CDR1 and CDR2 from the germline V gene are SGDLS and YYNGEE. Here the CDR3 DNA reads TGTGCCAGCAGCGGTGGTGTTTCGGACTTGGGGGAGACCCAGTACTTC. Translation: CASSGGVSDLGETQYF. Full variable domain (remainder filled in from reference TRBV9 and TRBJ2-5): DSGVTQTPKHLITATGQRVTLRCSPRSGDLSVYWYQQSLDQGLQFLIQYYNGEERAKGNILERFSAQQFPDLHSELNLSSLELGDSALYFCASSGGVSDLGETQYFGPGTRLLVL.

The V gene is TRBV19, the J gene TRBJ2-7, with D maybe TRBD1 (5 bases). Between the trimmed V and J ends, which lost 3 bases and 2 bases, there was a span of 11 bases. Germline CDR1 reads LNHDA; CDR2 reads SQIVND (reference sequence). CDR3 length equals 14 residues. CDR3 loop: CASSMTVQAYEQYF. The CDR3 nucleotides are TGTGCCAGTAGTATGACAGTACAGGCCTACGAGCAGTACTTC.

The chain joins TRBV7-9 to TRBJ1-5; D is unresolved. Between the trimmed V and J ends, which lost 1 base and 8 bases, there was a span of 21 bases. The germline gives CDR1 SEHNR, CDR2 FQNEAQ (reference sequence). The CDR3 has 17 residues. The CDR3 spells CASSLGKQFGELKPQHF. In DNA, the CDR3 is TGTGCCAGCAGCTTAGGGAAACAATTCGGGGAGTTGAAGCCCCAGCATTTT.

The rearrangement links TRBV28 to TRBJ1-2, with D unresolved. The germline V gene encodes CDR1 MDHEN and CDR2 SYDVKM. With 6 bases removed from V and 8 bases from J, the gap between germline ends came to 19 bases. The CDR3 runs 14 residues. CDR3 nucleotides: TGTGCCAGCAGCTCCACCCAGCGGTTTAAGGGCTACACCTTC. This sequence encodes CASSSTQRFKGYTF.